The next 16 T cell receptor beta chains were all read from a single sample in a study of beta chain features in type 1 diabetes. Reverse transcribing all isolated RNA meant expressed TCRB transcripts were sequenced. Profiling relied on immunoSEQ multiplex PCR, and the TCRdb table lists in-frame clones only, not all of them. The sample holds 300,000 to 400,000 clones, 7% to 9% seen once. The sequenced material came from central memory CD4+ T cells from blood. The receptors shown here come from a woman under 30 in good health.

This chain uses TRBV5-1 with TRBJ2-7, with 7 bases fitting TRBD1. Per germline, CDR1 SGHRS and CDR2 YFSETQ. This CDR3 spans 14 amino acids. V shed 6 bases, J shed 0 bases, and the junction held 6 bases outside the gene matches. The CDR3 reads CASKWGQSSYEQYF. The CDR3 DNA reads as TGCGCCAGCAAATGGGGACAGAGCTCCTACGAGCAGTACTTC.

This clone was seen a handful of times. Distinct nucleotide sequences in the sample also encode this CDR3. V gene TRBV29-1 combines with J gene TRBJ2-2; perhaps TRBD1 as D (6 bases). The length of the CDR3 is 15 residues. CDR1 SQVTM and CDR2 ANQGSEA come from the germline V gene. V was clipped by 7 bases and J by 0 bases, with 15 bases between them. For the CDR3, the DNA is TGCAGCGCCTCCCCACGGACAGCGAACACCGGGGAGCTGTTTTTT. Translated, it gives CSASPRTANTGELFF.

This chain uses TRBV9 with TRBJ2-1; the D is unclear. The ends were cut back, 0 bases at V and 1 base at J, with 5 bases in the middle. Looked up from germline, CDR1 is SGDLS and CDR2 is YYNGEE. This CDR3 region has 14 residues. CDR3 sequence: CASSVGLSYNEQFF. In nucleotides, the CDR3 is TGTGCCAGCAGCGTAGGGCTTTCCTACAATGAGCAGTTCTTC.

This clone was recorded many times. V and J are TRBV6-5 and TRBJ1-4; a possible D gene is TRBD1 (5 bases). CDR1 MNHEY and CDR2 SVGAGI come from the germline V gene. The CDR3 is 14 residues long. Trimming stripped 10 bases from V and 2 bases from J, with 14 bases between. The CDR3 here is CATKAGGTNEKLFF. CDR3 nucleotides: TGTGCCACCAAGGCCGGGGGTACTAATGAAAAACTGTTTTTT.

This clone was detected only a few times. V is TRBV7-3 and J is TRBJ2-1; TRBD2 aligns across 9 bases. CDR1 is SGHTA, CDR2 FQGTGA, per germline. The CDR3 covers 15 residues. Trimming took 1 base from V and 8 from J; bases not matched to a gene: 6. The CDR3 bases are TGTGCCAGCAGCTTAATAGCGGGAGTCCCGGATGAGCAGTTCTTC. As protein: CASSLIAGVPDEQFF. Full variable domain (outside the CDR3, taken from reference TRBV7-3 and TRBJ2-1): GAGVSQTPSNKVTEKGKYVELRCDPISGHTALYWYRQSLGQGPEFLIYFQGTGAADDSGLPNDRFFAVRPEGSVSTLKIQRTERGDSAVYLCASSLIAGVPDEQFFGPGTRLTVL.

The chain links TRBV28 to TRBJ1-4, with D possibly TRBD1 on 5 matching bases. CDR3 length equals 14 residues. Per germline, CDR1 MDHEN and CDR2 SYDVKM. With 7 bases removed from V and 6 bases from J, the gap between germline ends came to 15 bases. The CDR3 loop is CASKRGRHHEKLFF. DNA of the CDR3: TGTGCCAGCAAAAGGGGAAGGCATCATGAAAAACTGTTTTTT.

The rearrangement uses TRBV7-3 and TRBJ2-1; TRBD1 aligns across 7 bases. Germline CDR1 is SGHTA and CDR2 is FQGTGA. The CDR3 spans 13 residues. With 5 bases clipped from V and 12 bases from J, the junction kept 10 bases outside the gene matches. CDR3 in amino acids: CASSTTPGQPQFF. The CDR3 DNA reads as TGTGCCAGCAGCACTACCCCGGGACAGCCGCAGTTCTTC.

This clone was seen a handful of times. The V gene is TRBV5-6, the J gene TRBJ2-1, with D tentatively TRBD1 (6 bases). V was trimmed by 0 bases and J by 8 bases, leaving 9 bases between them. Germline loops: CDR1 SGHDT, CDR2 YYEEEE. The CDR3 has 13 amino acids. The CDR3 is CASSLAPGDEQFF. CDR3 nucleotide sequence: TGTGCCAGCAGCTTGGCCCCAGGGGATGAGCAGTTCTTC.

There are many counts of this clone. The gene calls are TRBV18 and TRBJ2-7; 8 positions match TRBD1. The germline V gene encodes CDR1 KGHSH and CDR2 LQKENI. V shed 3 bases and J 4 bases; nucleotides not matched to a gene: 5. The CDR3 length is 14 residues. The CDR3 spells CASSPGQGQYEQYF. DNA for the CDR3: TGTGCCAGCTCACCTGGACAGGGCCAATACGAGCAGTACTTC.

This clone was seen only a few times. V usage is TRBV6-5 and J usage is TRBJ1-1, with 9 bases that match TRBD1. The CDR3 has 14 residues. The J segment lost 5 bases and the V segment lost 2 bases, leaving 3 bases of the junction unmatched. Germline values: CDR1 MNHEY, CDR2 SVGAGI. In nucleotides, the CDR3 is TGTGCCAGCAGTTACCGGACAGGGGATACTGAAGCTTTCTTT. This codes for CASSYRTGDTEAFF.

This clone was found many times. Within the sample, other DNA sequences also encode this same CDR3. V is TRBV7-9 and J is TRBJ1-2, with 9 bases matching TRBD1. J gave up 4 bases and V 1 base, and 4 bases lay outside the gene matches. CDR1 SEHNR and CDR2 FQNEAQ come from the germline V gene (reference sequence). CDR3 length: 15 amino acids. As DNA, the CDR3 is TGTGCCAGCAGCTTAGGGCGGACAGGGGCCTATGGCTACACCTTC. This translates into CASSLGRTGAYGYTF.

The V call is TRBV5-1, the J call TRBJ1-2, with D tentatively TRBD1 (5 bases). This CDR3 contains 15 residues. Trimming shortened V by 4 bases and J by 1 base, and 14 bases separated the two germline ends. Germline V gene sequence: CDR1 SGHRS, CDR2 YFSETQ. Here the CDR3 reads CASSTDSSLNYGYTF. CDR3 nucleotides: TGCGCCAGCAGCACCGACAGCAGTCTTAACTATGGCTACACCTTC.

The table lists this clone with many counts. The chain recombines TRBV4-1 with TRBJ1-5; TRBD1 matches 7 bases. This CDR3 is built from 16 residues. Trimming took 1 base from V and 4 from J; bases not matched to a gene: 7. The germline V gene encodes CDR1 MGHRA and CDR2 YSYEKL. The CDR3 nucleotides are TGCGCCAGCAGCCAAGGACACGGGACAGTTAATCAGCCCCAGCATTTT. The encoded protein is CASSQGHGTVNQPQHF.

The rearrangement links TRBV19 to TRBJ2-5; tentatively, D is TRBD1 (6 bases). Germline values: CDR1 LNHDA, CDR2 SQIVND (reference sequence). The CDR3 totals 15 residues. The V gene lost 5 bases and the J gene lost 5 bases, with 18 bases spanning the gap. In nucleotides, the CDR3 is TGTGCCAGTAGTCCCAGAGGGGGTATTACGGAGACCCAGTACTTC. Translating gives CASSPRGGITETQYF.

This clone has more than one count but fewer than ten. CDR3 residues: CASSLYIGSLNEQYF. As DNA, the CDR3 is TGCGCCAGCAGCTTGTACATCGGGAGTCTAAACGAGCAGTACTTC. V usage is TRBV5-1 and J usage is TRBJ2-7, with a weak D call TRBD2 (6 bases). The CDR3 contains 15 residues. Germline-derived CDR1 and CDR2 are SGHRS and YFSETQ. Trimming took off 1 base at V and 5 bases at J, with 16 bases between the two ends.

As to this clone: This sample includes further DNA sequences coding for the same CDR3. The gene calls are TRBV7-9 and TRBJ2-1; no reliable D call. Germline CDR1 reads SEHNR; CDR2 reads FQNEAQ (reference sequence). The CDR3 sequence is 14 residues long. The germline V and J ends were trimmed by 0 bases and 1 base, with 4 bases remaining between them. This CDR3 is CASSLAGSYNEQFF. CDR3 bases: TGTGCCAGCAGCTTAGCCGGATCCTACAATGAGCAGTTCTTC.